This T cell receptor beta chain came from a study of blood T cell repertoires in COVID-19. In germline, CDR1 is SGHVS, CDR2 FQNEAQ. V dropped 7 bases and J dropped 1 base, with 16 bases sitting between them. This CDR3 spans 15 amino acids. Using immunoSEQ multiplex PCR, the repertoire was profiled, and TCRdb retains in-frame clones only, with some absent. Of 200,000 to 300,000 clones detected, 85% to 90% appear once; the ten largest clones hold over 3.5%. This clonotype originated in a woman aged 40 to 50 with acute or convalescent COVID-19. The specimen sequenced was peripheral blood. The genes are TRBV7-8 and TRBJ2-5; D remains ambiguous. The CDR3 DNA reads TGTGCCAGCACCGTGCAGGCTGGAAGCCAAGAGACCCAGTACTTC. It is translated as CASTVQAGSQETQYF.